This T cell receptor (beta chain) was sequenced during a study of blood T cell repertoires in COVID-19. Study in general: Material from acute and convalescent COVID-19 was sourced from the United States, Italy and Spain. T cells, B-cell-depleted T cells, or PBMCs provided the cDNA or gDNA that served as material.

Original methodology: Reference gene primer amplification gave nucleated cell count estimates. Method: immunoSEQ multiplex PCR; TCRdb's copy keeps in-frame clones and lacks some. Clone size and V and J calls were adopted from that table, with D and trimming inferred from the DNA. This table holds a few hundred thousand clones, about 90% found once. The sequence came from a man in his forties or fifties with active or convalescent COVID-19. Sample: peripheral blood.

The CDR3 nucleotides are TGTGCCAGCAGCTTTGTGAGTGAGGGAGATGGCTACACCTTC. Protein sequence: CASSFVSEGDGYTF. V usage is TRBV5-4 and J usage is TRBJ1-2; D not resolved. The germline gives CDR1 SGHNT, CDR2 YYREEE (reference sequence). This CDR3 comprises 14 residues. V gave up 2 bases and J gave up 6 bases, with 14 bases separating them. The variable domain in full, with the rest retrieved from reference TRBV5-4 and TRBJ1-2, is ETGVTQSPTHLIKTRGQQVTLRCSSQSGHNTVSWYQQALGQGPQFIFQYYREEENGRGNFPPRFSGLQFPNYSSELNVNALELDDSALYLCASSFVSEGDGYTFGSGTRLTVV.